A single sample gave rise to the 6 T cell receptor beta chains below, sequenced in a study of blood T cell repertoires in COVID-19. Clones were sequenced by immunoSEQ multiplex PCR, and TCRdb holds only the in-frame ones, with some missing. The sample contains 150,000 to 200,000 clones, around 80% of which appear only once. The sequencing sample was made of PBMCs or T cells enriched from blood (not recorded which). The receptors were gathered from a man aged 70-80 years who had been exposed to COVID-19.

The rearrangement uses TRBV4-3 and TRBJ2-1, with 7 bases lining up with TRBD2. The CDR3 runs to 16 residues. Germline V gene lookup returns CDR1 LGHNA and CDR2 YSLEER. V was pared by 1 base and J by 3 bases, with 6 bases of the junction left unmatched. The CDR3 DNA reads as TGCGCCAGCAGCCAAGGTCGAGGGGAGGGCTACAATGAGCAGTTCTTC. Amino acid sequence: CASSQGRGEGYNEQFF.

The chain uses TRBV7-6 and TRBJ1-6; 7 nucleotides agree with TRBD1. The ends lost 2 bases at V and 7 bases at J; junction bases unmatched: 11. The CDR3 totals 17 residues. Germline V gives CDR1 SGHVS, CDR2 FNYEAQ. The CDR3 region has the DNA TGTGCCAGCAGCTTATTCCCGACAGGGACCCGGAATTCACCCCTCCACTTT. It yields the protein CASSLFPTGTRNSPLHF.

This clone was observed a single time. The chain has TRBV5-1 and TRBJ1-4; 8 bases align to TRBD1. The trim removed 0 bases at V and 7 bases at J, leaving 2 bases unmatched. The germline gives CDR1 SGHRS, CDR2 YFSETQ. This CDR3 is built from 14 residues. Here the CDR3 reads CASSLARGREKLFF. CDR3 DNA: TGCGCCAGCAGCTTGGCCAGGGGGCGTGAAAAACTGTTTTTT.

This clone has a handful of counts. The chain recombines TRBV29-1 with TRBJ1-1, with TRBD1 identical over 9 bases. The V gene's germline CDR1 is SQVTM and CDR2 ANQGSEA. The junction had 8 bases not matched to a gene; V was cut back by 4 bases and J by 2 bases. There are 15 residues in the CDR3. CDR3 residues: CSVAGQGGRNTEAFF. In nucleotides, the CDR3 is TGCAGCGTTGCGGGACAGGGAGGGAGAAACACTGAAGCTTTCTTT.

The rearrangement joins TRBV7-2 to TRBJ1-3; D ambiguous. There are 17 residues in the CDR3. V was cut by 2 bases and J by 0 bases, with 14 bases left in between. The germline V gene encodes CDR1 SGHTA and CDR2 FQGNSA. For the CDR3, the DNA is TGTGCCAGCAGCTTATACCCGGGGTCGGGCTCTGGAAACACCATATATTTT. Its protein product is CASSLYPGSGSGNTIYF.

This chain uses TRBV6-1 with TRBJ2-7, with 9 bases that match TRBD1. The CDR3 is made up of 15 amino acids. CDR1 and CDR2 from the germline V gene are MNHNS and SASEGT. The ends lost 3 bases at V and 0 bases at J; junction bases unmatched: 3. The DNA of the CDR3 is TGTGCCAGCAGTGACGGGACAGGGAGCTCCTACGAGCAGTACTTC. The encoded protein is CASSDGTGSSYEQYF.